These 10 T cell receptor beta chains were sequenced from one sample in a study of blood T cell repertoires in COVID-19. Profiled with immunoSEQ multiplex PCR; TCRdb holds only in-frame clones, not every one. In the table there are about 54,000 clones, around 90% of which are singletons. Sequencing was performed on peripheral blood. All receptors derive from a woman aged 55 to 70 with active or convalescent COVID-19.

The count of this clone is one. The chain combines TRBV27 with TRBJ2-5; 14 positions match TRBD2. After removal of 6 bases from V and 5 bases from J, the junction contained 2 bases not matched to a gene. Germline CDR1 MNHEY, CDR2 SMNVEV (reference sequence). This CDR3 is 14 amino acids long. The CDR3 region has the DNA TGTGCCAGCAGAGGGACTAGCGGGAGTGAGACCCAGTACTTC. This sequence encodes CASRGTSGSETQYF.

The chain combines TRBV3-1 (or the pseudogene TRBV3-2) with TRBJ2-7, with D perhaps matching TRBD1 (6 bases). In germline, CDR1 is LGHDT, CDR2 YNNKEL (reference sequence). The CDR3 length is 14 residues. With 4 bases removed from V and 0 bases from J, the gap between germline ends came to 10 bases. In DNA form, the CDR3 reads TGTGCCAGCAGCCCTACAGGGATCTCCTACGAGCAGTACTTC. Residues: CASSPTGISYEQYF.

This chain joins TRBV12-5 and TRBJ2-4; D gene ambiguous. Germline V lookup: CDR1 LGHNT, CDR2 FRNRAP. V was trimmed by 11 bases and J by 9 bases, leaving 14 bases between them. This CDR3 has 11 amino acids. CDR3 residues: CALYPLVIQYF. CDR3 coding DNA: TGTGCTCTGTATCCCTTAGTCATTCAGTACTTC.

The gene calls are TRBV7-2 and TRBJ2-7, with 11 positions matching TRBD2. The CDR3 extends over 17 amino acids. Per the germline V gene, CDR1 is SGHTA and CDR2 is FQGNSA. Unmatched junction bases numbered 7, after V lost 3 bases and J lost 0 bases. The CDR3 is CASSLGGSGRASYEQYF. The DNA for the CDR3 is TGTGCCAGCAGCTTGGGAGGTAGCGGGAGGGCCTCCTACGAGCAGTACTTC.

This chain links TRBV9 with TRBJ2-1; 9 nucleotides align to TRBD2. Germline V gene data show CDR1 as SGDLS and CDR2 as YYNGEE. CDR3 length equals 15 residues. The trim removed 3 bases at V and 3 bases at J, leaving 4 bases unmatched. CDR3 residues: CASSGASGVYNEQFF. The CDR3, as DNA: TGTGCCAGCAGCGGAGCTAGCGGGGTCTACAATGAGCAGTTCTTC. The complete variable domain, with remaining parts taken from reference TRBV9 and TRBJ2-1, reads DSGVTQTPKHLITATGQRVTLRCSPRSGDLSVYWYQQSLDQGLQFLIQYYNGEERAKGNILERFSAQQFPDLHSELNLSSLELGDSALYFCASSGASGVYNEQFFGPGTRLTVL.

With regard to this clone: Mismatch with germline at one junction end may stem from a read error. The chain uses TRBV6-2 or TRBV6-3 and TRBJ2-7; 8 bases match TRBD1. Germline lookup yields CDR1 MNHEY and CDR2 SVGEGT. This CDR3 has 14 amino acids. This chain's CDR3 is CASSYVQGAYEQYF. The CDR3 bases are TGTGCCAGCAGTTACGTCCAGGGGGCCTATGAGCAGTACTTC.

The J gene is TRBJ1-5, the V gene TRBV15; D is perhaps TRBD1 (5 bases). The CDR3 is 16 amino acids. Trimming cost V 0 bases and J 7 bases, with 16 bases left between them. Germline values: CDR1 LNHNV, CDR2 YYDKDF (reference sequence). CDR3 protein: CATSRDQAGLGQPQHF. DNA of the CDR3: TGTGCCACCAGCAGAGATCAGGCAGGGTTGGGGCAGCCCCAGCATTTT.

CDR3 region: CASSVEGAPDTQYF. The CDR3 DNA sequence: TGTGCCAGCAGTGTGGAGGGGGCCCCCGATACGCAGTATTTT. This chain joins TRBV2 and TRBJ2-3, with a weak D call TRBD1 (7 bases). With 4 bases removed from V and 6 bases from J, the gap between germline ends came to 14 bases. In germline, CDR1 is SNHLY, CDR2 FYNNEI. This CDR3 spans 14 amino acids.

CDR3 sequence (DNA): TGTGCCAGCTCACCCGGACAGGACAATGAGCAGTTCTTC. Residues: CASSPGQDNEQFF. The chain employs TRBV18 and TRBJ2-1, with 7 bases matching TRBD1. This CDR3 is 13 amino acids long. Germline values: CDR1 KGHSH, CDR2 LQKENI. With V trimmed by 3 bases and J by 5 bases, 1 base remained unmatched.

This chain connects TRBV19 to TRBJ2-3; the match to TRBD2 covers 13 bases. CDR1 LNHDA and CDR2 SQIVND come from the germline V gene (reference sequence). Trimming at V came to 7 bases and at J to 2 bases, leaving 6 bases not matched to a gene. The CDR3 spans 16 residues. As DNA, the CDR3 is TGTGCCAGTACTCGGACTAGCGGGGGTCTCACAGATACGCAGTATTTT. Its translation: CASTRTSGGLTDTQYF.